The present entry profiles one T cell receptor (beta chain) with its context. This specimen belongs to a study of blood T cell repertoires in COVID-19. Across the study: T cells, B-cell-depleted T cells, or PBMCs supplied cDNA or gDNA.

Per the original methods: Estimation of nucleated cell counts was performed using reference gene primer amplification. The method was immunoSEQ multiplex PCR; TCRdb's version includes in-frame clones alone and lacks a portion of them. V, J and clone size reflect that table, while D and trimming were determined from the DNA. This table holds roughly 100,000 clones, about 75% found once. The sequencing sample was made of peripheral blood. The sequence derives from a woman aged 80 or over with acute or convalescent COVID-19.

The CDR3 nucleotides read TGTGCCAGCAGCCCCCGTCCCCTCTCTGCGGGAAACACCATATATTTT. Protein product: CASSPRPLSAGNTIYF. The J gene is TRBJ1-3, the V gene TRBV7-2; D not resolved. Germline-derived CDR1 and CDR2 are SGHTA and FQGNSA. V was shortened by 5 bases and J by 4 bases, with 18 bases between the two germline ends. CDR3 length: 16 residues.